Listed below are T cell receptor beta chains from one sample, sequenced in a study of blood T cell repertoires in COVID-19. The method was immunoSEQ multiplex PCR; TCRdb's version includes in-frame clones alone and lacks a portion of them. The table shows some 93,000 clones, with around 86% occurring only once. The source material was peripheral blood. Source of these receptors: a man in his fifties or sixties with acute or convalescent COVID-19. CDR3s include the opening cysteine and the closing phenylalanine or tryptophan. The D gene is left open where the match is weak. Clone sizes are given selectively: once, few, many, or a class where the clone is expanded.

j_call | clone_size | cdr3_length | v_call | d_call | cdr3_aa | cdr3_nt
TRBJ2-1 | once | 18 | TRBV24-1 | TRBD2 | CATSDARKTSGGNNEQFF | TGTGCCACCAGTGATGCGCGCAAGACTAGCGGGGGGAACAATGAGCAGTTCTTC
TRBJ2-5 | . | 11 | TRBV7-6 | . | CASSLQETQYF | TGTGCCAGCAGCCTCCAAGAGACCCAGTACTTC
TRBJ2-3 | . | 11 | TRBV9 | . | CASSLYDTQYF | TGTGCCAGCAGCCTCTACGATACGCAGTATTTT
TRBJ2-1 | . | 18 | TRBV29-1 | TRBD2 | CSVGQLNRLAELYNEQFF | TGCAGCGTTGGACAGCTAAATCGACTAGCGGAGCTCTACAATGAGCAGTTCTTC
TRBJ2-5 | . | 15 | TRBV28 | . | CASSSPTGYQETQYF | TGTGCCAGCAGTTCGCCGACAGGATATCAAGAGACCCAGTACTTC
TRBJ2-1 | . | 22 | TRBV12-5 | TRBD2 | CASGLVPIPGLAGASSYNEQFF | TGTGCTAGTGGTTTGGTCCCAATCCCGGGACTAGCGGGAGCGAGCTCCTACAATGAGCAGTTCTTC
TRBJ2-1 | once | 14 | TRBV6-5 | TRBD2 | CASSAATSGLEQFF | TGTGCCAGCAGCGCCGCGACTAGCGGTCTTGAGCAGTTCTTC
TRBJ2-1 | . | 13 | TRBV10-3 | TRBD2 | CAISGLADNEQFF | TGTGCCATCTCCGGACTAGCGGATAATGAGCAGTTCTTC
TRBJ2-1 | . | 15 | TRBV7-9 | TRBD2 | CASSETGTSNNEQFF | TGTGCCAGCAGCGAGACCGGGACTAGCAACAATGAGCAGTTCTTC
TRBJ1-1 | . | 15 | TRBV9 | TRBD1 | CASSPRTGANTEAFF | TGTGCCAGCAGCCCAAGGACAGGCGCTAACACTGAAGCTTTCTTT
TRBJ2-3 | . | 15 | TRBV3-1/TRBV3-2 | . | CASSQEAGGTDTQYF | TGTGCCAGCAGCCAAGAGGCAGGGGGCACAGATACGCAGTATTTT
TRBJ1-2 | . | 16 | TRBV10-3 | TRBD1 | CAISEKTGALYYGYTF | TGTGCCATCAGTGAGAAGACAGGGGCCCTATACTATGGCTACACCTTC
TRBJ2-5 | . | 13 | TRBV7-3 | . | CASSRGKKETQYF | TGTGCCAGCAGTAGGGGAAAGAAAGAGACCCAGTACTTC
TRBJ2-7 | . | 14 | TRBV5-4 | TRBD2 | CASSFLASGYEQYF | TGTGCCAGCAGCTTTTTAGCTAGCGGCTACGAGCAGTACTTC
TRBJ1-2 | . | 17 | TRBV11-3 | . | CASSSRGQAGANYGYTF | TGTGCCAGCAGCTCCCGGGGCCAAGCGGGGGCTAACTATGGCTACACCTTC
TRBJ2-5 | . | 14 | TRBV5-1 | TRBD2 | CASSRTSAQETQYF | TGCGCCAGCAGCAGGACTAGCGCACAAGAGACCCAGTACTTC
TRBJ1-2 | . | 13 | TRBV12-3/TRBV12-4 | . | CASILSGVYGYTF | TGTGCCAGCATCCTGTCGGGGGTCTATGGCTACACCTTC
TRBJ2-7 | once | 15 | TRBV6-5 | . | CASSYSATGAYEQYF | TGTGCCAGCAGTTACTCGGCGACAGGTGCCTACGAGCAGTACTTC
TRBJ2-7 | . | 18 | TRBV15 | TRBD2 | CATSRDKGYRRGYDEQYF | TGTGCCACCAGCAGAGATAAGGGGTACCGGCGGGGGTACGACGAGCAGTACTTC
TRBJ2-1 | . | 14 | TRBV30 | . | CAWSSGVPYNEQFF | TGTGCCTGGAGCTCAGGGGTGCCCTACAATGAGCAGTTCTTC
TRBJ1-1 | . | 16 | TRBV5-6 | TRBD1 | CASSLAPGQGTSEAFF | TGTGCCAGCAGCTTGGCTCCGGGACAGGGTACATCTGAAGCTTTCTTT
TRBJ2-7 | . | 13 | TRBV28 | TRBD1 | CASRSGTERHYDF | TGTGCCAGCAGGTCCGGGACAGAACGTCACTACGACTTC
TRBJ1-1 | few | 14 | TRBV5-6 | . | CASSLGGPETEAFF | TGTGCCAGCAGCTTGGGAGGCCCGGAGACTGAAGCTTTCTTT
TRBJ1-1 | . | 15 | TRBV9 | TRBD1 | CASSNRDRGNTEAFF | TGTGCCAGCAGCAACCGGGACAGGGGGAACACTGAAGCTTTCTTT
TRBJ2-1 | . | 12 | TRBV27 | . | CASSQGFTEQFF | TGTGCCAGCAGCCAGGGATTTACTGAGCAGTTCTTC
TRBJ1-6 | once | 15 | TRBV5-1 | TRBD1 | CASRAGTGDNSPLHF | TGCGCCAGTAGGGCCGGGACAGGGGATAATTCACCCCTCCACTTT
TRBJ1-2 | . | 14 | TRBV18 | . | CASSPEPFNYGYTF | TGTGCCAGCTCACCTGAGCCCTTTAACTATGGCTACACCTTC
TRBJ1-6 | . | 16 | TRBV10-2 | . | CASSEWGHSGNSPLHF | TGCGCCAGCAGTGAGTGGGGACACAGCGGAAATTCACCCCTCCACTTT
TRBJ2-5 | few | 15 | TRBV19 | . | CASSIDGRVRETQYF | TGTGCCAGTAGTATAGACGGCAGGGTTAGAGAGACCCAGTACTTC
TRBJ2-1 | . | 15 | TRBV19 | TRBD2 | CASKLAQSSYNEQFF | TGTGCCAGTAAACTAGCGCAAAGCTCCTACAATGAGCAGTTCTTC
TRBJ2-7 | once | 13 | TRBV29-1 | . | CSVEETGTYEQYF | TGCAGCGTCGAAGAGACAGGTACCTACGAGCAGTACTTC
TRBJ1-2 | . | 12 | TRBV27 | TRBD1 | CASRQGGYGYTF | TGTGCCAGCCGACAGGGCGGCTATGGCTACACCTTC
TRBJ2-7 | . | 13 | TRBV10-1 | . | CASSWDTQYEQYF | TGCGCCAGCAGTTGGGACACCCAATACGAGCAGTACTTC
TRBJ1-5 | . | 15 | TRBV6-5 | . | CASSYSQGRNQPQHF | TGTGCCAGCAGTTACTCGCAGGGGCGCAATCAGCCCCAGCATTTT
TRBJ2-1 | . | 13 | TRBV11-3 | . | CASSLGQNNEQFF | TGTGCCAGCAGCTTAGGGCAAAACAATGAGCAGTTCTTC
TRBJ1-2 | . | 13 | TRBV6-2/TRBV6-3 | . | CASSWDSNYGYTF | TGTGCCAGCAGTTGGGACTCAAACTATGGCTACACCTTC
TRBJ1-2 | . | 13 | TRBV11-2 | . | CASSGRGNYGYNF | TGTGCCAGCAGCGGGAGGGGGAACTATGGCTACAACTTC
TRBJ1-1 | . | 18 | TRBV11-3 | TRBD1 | CASSPVRDRGLRNTEAFF | TGTGCCAGCAGCCCCGTCCGGGACAGGGGTTTGAGGAACACTGAAGCTTTCTTT
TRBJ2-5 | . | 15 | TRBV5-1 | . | CASSFERTAQETQYF | TGCGCCAGCAGCTTCGAACGGACAGCCCAAGAGACCCAGTACTTC
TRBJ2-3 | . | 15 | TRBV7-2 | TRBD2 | CASSSQSGVTDTQYF | TGTGCCAGCAGCTCTCAGAGCGGGGTCACAGATACGCAGTATTTT
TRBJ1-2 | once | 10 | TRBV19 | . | CATGTRAYTF | TGTGCCACCGGTACTCGAGCCTACACCTTC
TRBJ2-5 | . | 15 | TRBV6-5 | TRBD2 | CASSYSGLAQETQYF | TGTGCCAGCAGTTACTCGGGACTAGCCCAAGAGACCCAGTACTTC
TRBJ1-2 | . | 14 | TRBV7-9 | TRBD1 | CASSKSGGIIRYTF | TGTGCCAGCAGCAAGTCAGGGGGCATCATCCGCTACACCTTC
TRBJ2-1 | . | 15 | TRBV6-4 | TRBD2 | CASTATSSGRGEQFF | TGTGCCAGCACGGCAACTTCTAGCGGGCGAGGCGAGCAGTTCTTC